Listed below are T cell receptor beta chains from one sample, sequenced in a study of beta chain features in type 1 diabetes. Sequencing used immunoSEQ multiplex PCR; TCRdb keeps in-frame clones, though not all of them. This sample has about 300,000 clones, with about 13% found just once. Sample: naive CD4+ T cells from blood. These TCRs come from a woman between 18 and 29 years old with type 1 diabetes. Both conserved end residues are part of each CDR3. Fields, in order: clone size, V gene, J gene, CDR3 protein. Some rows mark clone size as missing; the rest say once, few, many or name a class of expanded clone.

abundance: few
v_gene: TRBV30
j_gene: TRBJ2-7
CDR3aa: CAWSGTGIYEQYF

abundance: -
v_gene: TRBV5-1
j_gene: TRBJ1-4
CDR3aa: CASSQTATNEKLFF

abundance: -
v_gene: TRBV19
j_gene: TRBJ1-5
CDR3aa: CASSPRGSNQPQHF

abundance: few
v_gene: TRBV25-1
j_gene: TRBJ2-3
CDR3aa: CASSLAGGTDTQYF

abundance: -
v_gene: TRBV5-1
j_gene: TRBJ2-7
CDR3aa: CASSTGTSGTTGYF

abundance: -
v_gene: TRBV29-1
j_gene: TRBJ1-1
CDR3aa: CSVTEGGPTEAFF

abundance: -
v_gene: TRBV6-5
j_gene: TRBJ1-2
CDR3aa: CASSYRQGYGYTF

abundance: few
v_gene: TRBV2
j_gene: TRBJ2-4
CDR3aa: CASTGQGKNIQYF

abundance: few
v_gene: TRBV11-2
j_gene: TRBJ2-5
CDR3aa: CASSLDPGGIQETQYF

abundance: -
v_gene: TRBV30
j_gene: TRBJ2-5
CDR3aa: CAWSPSGRQETQYF

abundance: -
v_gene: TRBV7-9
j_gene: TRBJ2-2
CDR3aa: CASSLGQVITGELFF

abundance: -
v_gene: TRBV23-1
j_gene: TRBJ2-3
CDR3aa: CASGTRGTSSTDTQYF

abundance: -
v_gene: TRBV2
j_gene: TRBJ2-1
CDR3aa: CASPDSWQGHNEQFF

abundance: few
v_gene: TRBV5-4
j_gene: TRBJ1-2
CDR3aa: CASKQGQFVGPDFDGYTF

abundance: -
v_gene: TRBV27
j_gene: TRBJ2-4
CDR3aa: CASSPEGTWKNIQYF

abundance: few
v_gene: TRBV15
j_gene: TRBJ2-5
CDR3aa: CATSRDRGLAGAETQYF

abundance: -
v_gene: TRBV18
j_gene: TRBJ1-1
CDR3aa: CASSPYAGNTEAFF

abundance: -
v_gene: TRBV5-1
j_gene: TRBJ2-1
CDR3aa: CASSLDNGYNEQFF

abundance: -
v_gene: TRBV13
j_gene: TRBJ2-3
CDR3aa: CASSLARASGSTDTQYF

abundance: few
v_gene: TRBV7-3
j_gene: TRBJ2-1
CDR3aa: CASSPTSGRGYNEQFF

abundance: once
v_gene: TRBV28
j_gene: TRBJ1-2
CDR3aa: CASSPGHSYGYTF

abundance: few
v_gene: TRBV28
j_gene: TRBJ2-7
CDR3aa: CASSPTGTGSYEQYF

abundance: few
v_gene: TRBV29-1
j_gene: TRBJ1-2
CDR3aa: CSVWVRDTNYGYTF

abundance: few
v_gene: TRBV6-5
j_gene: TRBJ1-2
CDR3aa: CASVKGNGYTF

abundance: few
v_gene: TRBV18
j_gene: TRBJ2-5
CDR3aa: CASSPGLAGLETQYF

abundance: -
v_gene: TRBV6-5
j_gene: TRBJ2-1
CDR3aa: CASRGPGGYNEQFF

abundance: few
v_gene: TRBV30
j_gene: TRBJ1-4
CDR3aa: CAWSSGGEKLFF

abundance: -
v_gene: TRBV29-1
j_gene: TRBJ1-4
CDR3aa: CSVRTGGNEKLFF

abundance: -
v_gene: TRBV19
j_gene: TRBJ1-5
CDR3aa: CASTLTSRGNQPQHF

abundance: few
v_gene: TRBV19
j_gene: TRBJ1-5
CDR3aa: CASSMSGQNQPQHF

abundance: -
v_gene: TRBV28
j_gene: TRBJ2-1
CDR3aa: CASTSSSYNEQFF

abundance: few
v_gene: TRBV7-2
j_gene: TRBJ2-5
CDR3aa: CASSPRTGYQETQYF

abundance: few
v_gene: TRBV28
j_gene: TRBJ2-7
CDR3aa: CASSLLPAGGLNEQYF

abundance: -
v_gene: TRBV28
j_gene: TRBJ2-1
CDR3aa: CASSSPQGAGTRGFF

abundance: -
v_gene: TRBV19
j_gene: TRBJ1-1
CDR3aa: CASARLENTEAFF

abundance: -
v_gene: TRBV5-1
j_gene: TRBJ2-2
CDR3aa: CASSGGQGNTGELFF

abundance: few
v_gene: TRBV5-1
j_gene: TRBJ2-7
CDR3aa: CASSLAGVAEQYF

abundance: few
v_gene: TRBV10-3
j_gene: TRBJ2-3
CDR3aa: CAISEPPGGRVSDTQYF

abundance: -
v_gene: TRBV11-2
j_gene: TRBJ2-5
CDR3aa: CASSLGLAKETQYF

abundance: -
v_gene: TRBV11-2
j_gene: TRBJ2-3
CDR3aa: CASSLAPEDTQYF

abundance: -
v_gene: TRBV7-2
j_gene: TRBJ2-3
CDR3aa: CASSLVVRSTDTQYF

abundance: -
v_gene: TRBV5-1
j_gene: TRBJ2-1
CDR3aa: CASSLTPGQGSTEQFF

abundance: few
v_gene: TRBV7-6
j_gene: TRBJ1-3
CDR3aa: CASTSRSSGNTIYF

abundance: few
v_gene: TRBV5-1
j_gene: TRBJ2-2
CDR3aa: CASSPAGAIAGELFF

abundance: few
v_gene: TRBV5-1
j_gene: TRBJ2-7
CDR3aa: CASSATSGSHYEQYF

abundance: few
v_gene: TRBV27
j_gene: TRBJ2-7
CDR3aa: CATRGTGRAYEQYF